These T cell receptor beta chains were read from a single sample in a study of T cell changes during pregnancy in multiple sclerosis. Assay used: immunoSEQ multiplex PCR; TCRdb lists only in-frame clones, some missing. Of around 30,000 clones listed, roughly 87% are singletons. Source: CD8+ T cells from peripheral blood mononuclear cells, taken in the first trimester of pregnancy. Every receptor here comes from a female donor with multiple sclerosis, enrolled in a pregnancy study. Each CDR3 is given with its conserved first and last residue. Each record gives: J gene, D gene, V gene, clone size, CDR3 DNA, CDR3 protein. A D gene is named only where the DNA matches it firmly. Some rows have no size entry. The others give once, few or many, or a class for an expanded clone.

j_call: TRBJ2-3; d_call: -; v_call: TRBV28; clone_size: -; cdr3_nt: TGTGCCAGCAACCCGGACGGCGGGACAGATACGCAGTATTTT; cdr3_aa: CASNPDGGTDTQYF
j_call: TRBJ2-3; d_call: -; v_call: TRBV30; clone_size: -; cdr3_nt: TGTGCCTGTACCTCGGAGGCGGATACGCAGTATTTT; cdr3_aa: CACTSEADTQYF
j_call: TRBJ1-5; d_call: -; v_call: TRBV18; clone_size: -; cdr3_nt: TGTGCCAGCTCACCGGGAGTCGATAGCAATCAGCCCCAGCATTTT; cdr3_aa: CASSPGVDSNQPQHF
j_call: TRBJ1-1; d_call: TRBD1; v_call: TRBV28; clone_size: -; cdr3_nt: TGTGCCAGCAGCCATCATGGAGGAGGGGGCTCGCCTGAAGCTTTCTTT; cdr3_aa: CASSHHGGGGSPEAFF
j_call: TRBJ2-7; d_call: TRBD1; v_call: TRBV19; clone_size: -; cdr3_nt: TGTGCCAGTAGTGGGACAGATTACGAGCAGTACTTC; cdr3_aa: CASSGTDYEQYF
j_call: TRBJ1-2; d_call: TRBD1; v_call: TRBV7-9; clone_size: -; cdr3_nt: TGTGCCAGCAGCTTACAGGACAGGGGAGGCTACACCTTC; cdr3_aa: CASSLQDRGGYTF
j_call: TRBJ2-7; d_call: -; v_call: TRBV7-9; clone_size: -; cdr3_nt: TGTGCCAGCACCGAAGGGACACTCGCCTACGAGCAGTACTTC; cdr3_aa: CASTEGTLAYEQYF
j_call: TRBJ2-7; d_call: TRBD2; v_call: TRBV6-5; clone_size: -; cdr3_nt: TGTGCCAGCAGTAGCGGGAGGGCCTACGAGCAGTACTTC; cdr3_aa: CASSSGRAYEQYF
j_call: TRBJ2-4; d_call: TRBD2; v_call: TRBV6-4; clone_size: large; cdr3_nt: TGTGCCAGCAGTGACTCGCTAGCGGGGGGCGGAGTGGACATTCAGTACTTC; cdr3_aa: CASSDSLAGGGVDIQYF
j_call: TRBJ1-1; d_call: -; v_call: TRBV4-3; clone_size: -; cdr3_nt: TGCGCCAGCAGCCAAGGGGCAGGCGGGAGAGCCACTGAAGCTTTCTTT; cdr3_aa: CASSQGAGGRATEAFF
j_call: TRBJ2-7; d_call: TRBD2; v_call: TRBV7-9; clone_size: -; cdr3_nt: TGTGCCAGCAGCTTAGTTAGCGGGGGGTCCTCCTACGAGCAGTACTTC; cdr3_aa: CASSLVSGGSSYEQYF
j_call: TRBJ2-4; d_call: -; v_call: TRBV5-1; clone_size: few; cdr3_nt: TGCGCCAGCAGTTCAACGCATGCAACAGGGAAACTAGCCAAAAACATTCAGTACTTC; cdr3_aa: CASSSTHATGKLAKNIQYF
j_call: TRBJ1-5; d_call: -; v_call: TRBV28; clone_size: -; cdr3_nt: TGTGCCAGCAGCCCCGTGTATAGCAATCAGCCCCAGCATTTT; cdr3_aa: CASSPVYSNQPQHF
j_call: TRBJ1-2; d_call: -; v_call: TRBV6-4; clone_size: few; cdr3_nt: TGTGCCAGCAGTGACCAGCAGGGAGGCTACACCTTC; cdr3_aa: CASSDQQGGYTF
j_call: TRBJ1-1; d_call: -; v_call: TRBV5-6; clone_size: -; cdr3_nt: TGTGCCAGCAGCGACACAGGGTCGACTGAAGCTTTCTTT; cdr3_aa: CASSDTGSTEAFF
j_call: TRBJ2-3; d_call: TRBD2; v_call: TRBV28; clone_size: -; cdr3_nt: TGTGCCAGCAGTCCCAGACTAGCAGGAGATACGCAGTATTTT; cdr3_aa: CASSPRLAGDTQYF
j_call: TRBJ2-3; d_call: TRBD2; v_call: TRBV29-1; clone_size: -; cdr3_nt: TGCAGCGTAGGGGCGGGAGAGGCAGATACGCAGTATTTT; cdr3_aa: CSVGAGEADTQYF
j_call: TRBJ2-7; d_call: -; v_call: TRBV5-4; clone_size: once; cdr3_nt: TGTGCCAGCAGCGACGGGGCCTACGAGCAGTACTTC; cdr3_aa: CASSDGAYEQYF
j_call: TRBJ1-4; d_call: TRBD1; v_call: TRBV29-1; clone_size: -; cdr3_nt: TGCAGCGTTGTGGTCGGGACAGATGAAAAACTGTTTTTT; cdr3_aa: CSVVVGTDEKLFF
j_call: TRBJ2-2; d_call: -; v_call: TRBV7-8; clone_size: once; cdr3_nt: TGTGCCAGCAGCCCCACAGATATATATACCGGGGAGCTGTTTTTT; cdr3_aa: CASSPTDIYTGELFF
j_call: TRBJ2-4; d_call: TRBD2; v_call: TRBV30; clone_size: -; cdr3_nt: TGTGCCTACGCAGCACAGGGACTAGCGGGAGGGCTTGACATTCAGTACTTC; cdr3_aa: CAYAAQGLAGGLDIQYF
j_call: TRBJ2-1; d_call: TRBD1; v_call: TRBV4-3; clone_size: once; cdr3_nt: TGCGCCAGCAGCCAAGATCTATCAGGGGGATACAATGAGCAGTTCTTC; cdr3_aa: CASSQDLSGGYNEQFF
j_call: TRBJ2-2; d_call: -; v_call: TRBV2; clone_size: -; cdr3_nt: TGTGCCAGCAGTGAATCCGGAGATAGTGCTAGCAGGAACACCGGGGAGCTGTTTTTT; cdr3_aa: CASSESGDSASRNTGELFF
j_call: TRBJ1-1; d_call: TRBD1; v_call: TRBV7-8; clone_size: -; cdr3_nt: TGTGCCAGCAGCTTTCGTCGAACAGGGGGAACTGAAGCTTTCTTT; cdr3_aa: CASSFRRTGGTEAFF
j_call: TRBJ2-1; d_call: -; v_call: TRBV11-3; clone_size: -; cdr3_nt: TGTGCCAGCAGCTTAGATTTGAGCTCCTACAATGAGCAGTTCTTC; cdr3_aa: CASSLDLSSYNEQFF
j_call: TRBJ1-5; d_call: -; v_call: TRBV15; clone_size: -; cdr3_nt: TGTGCCACCAGCAGAGATCAGTGGGGGGGACGCAATCAGCCCCAGCATTTT; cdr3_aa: CATSRDQWGGRNQPQHF
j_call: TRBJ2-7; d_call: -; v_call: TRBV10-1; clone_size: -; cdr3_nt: TGCGCCAGCAGTGATACTTACGAGCAGTACTTC; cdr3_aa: CASSDTYEQYF
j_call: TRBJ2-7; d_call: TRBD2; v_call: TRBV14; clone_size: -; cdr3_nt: TGTGCCAGCAGCCCAAGGGTCCTAGCGGGAGTAGACGAGCAGTACTTC; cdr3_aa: CASSPRVLAGVDEQYF
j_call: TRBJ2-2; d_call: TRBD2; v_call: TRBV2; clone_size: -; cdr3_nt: TGTGCCAGCTTGTGGACTAGAGAGACCGGGGAGCTGTTTTTT; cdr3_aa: CASLWTRETGELFF
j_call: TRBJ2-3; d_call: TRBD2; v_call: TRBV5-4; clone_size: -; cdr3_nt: TGTGCCAGCAGCTTAGGACTAGCGGGCCCCACAGATACGCAGTATTTT; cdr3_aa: CASSLGLAGPTDTQYF
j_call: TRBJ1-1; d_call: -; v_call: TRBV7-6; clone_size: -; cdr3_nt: TGTGCCAGCAGCTTGGGAAGGTGGGGAGAGGGTATTGAAGCTTTCTTT; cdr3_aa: CASSLGRWGEGIEAFF
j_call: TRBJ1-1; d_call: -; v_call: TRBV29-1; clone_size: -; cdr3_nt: TGCAGCGTTGAAGGGTACAGGCTTGGAAGGGGGGGATCGATAGCTGAAGCTTTCTTT; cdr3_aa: CSVEGYRLGRGGSIAEAFF
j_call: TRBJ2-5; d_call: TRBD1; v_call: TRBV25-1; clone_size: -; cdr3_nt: TGTGCCAGTCGACAGGGGGCGGGGGAGACCCAGTACTTC; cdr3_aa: CASRQGAGETQYF
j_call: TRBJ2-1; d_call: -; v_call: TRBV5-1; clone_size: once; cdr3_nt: TGCGCCAGCAGCTTAGACAGATACAATGAGCAGTTCTTC; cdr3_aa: CASSLDRYNEQFF
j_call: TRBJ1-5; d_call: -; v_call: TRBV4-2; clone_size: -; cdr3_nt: TGTGCCAGCAGCCAGCCAGGGAATCAGCCCCAGCATTTT; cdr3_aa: CASSQPGNQPQHF
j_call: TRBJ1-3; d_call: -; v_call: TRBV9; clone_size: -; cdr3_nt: TGTGCCAGCAGCGTAGCCAGGGGTGGAAACACCATATATTTT; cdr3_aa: CASSVARGGNTIYF
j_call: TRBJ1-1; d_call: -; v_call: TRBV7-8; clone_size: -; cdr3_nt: TGTGCCAGCACCCTCTGGGGAGTGAACACTGAAGCTTTCTTT; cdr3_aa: CASTLWGVNTEAFF
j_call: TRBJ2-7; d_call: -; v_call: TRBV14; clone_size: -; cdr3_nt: TGTGCCAGCAGCCAAGAAGATGGACTCACCTACGAGCAGTACTTC; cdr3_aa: CASSQEDGLTYEQYF
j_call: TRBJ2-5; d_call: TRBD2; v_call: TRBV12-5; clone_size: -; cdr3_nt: TGTGCTAGTGGTTTTTTCATGCGGGGGGGTGGAGAGACCCAGTACTTC; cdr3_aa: CASGFFMRGGGETQYF
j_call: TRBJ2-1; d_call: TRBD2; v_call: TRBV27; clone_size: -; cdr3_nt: TGTGCCAGCAGTTTAAGCGGGGACTACTACAATGAGCAGTTCTTC; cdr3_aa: CASSLSGDYYNEQFF
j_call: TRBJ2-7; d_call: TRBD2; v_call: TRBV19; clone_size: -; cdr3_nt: TGTGCCAGTAGCGCCGGCGGGGGGATCCTCTCCTACGAGCAGTACTTC; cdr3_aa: CASSAGGGILSYEQYF